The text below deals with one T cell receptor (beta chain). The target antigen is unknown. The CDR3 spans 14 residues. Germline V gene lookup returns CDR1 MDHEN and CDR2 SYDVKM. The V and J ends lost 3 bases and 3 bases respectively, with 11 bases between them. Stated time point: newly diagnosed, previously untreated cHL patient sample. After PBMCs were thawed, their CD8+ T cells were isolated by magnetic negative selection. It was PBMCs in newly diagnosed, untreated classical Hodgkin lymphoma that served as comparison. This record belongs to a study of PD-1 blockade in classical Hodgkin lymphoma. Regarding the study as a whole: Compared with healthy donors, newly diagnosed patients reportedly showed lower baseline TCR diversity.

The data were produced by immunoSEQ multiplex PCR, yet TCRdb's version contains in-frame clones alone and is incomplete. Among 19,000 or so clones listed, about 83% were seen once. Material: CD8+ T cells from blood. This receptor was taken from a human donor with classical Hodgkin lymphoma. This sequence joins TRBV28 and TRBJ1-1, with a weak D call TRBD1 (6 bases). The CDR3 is CASSLGGRDTEAFF. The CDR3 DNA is TGTGCCAGCAGTTTGGGGGGGCGAGACACTGAAGCTTTCTTT.